This entry lists 19 T cell receptor beta chains sequenced from one sample in a study of neurological immune-mediated disorders. Time point specified: longitudinal time-point 1 (baseline). TCRdb itself ran the 5' RACE reads through MiXCR, one entry per CDR3 protein. The table records some 77,000 distinct CDR3 sequences, approximately 14% of them present only once. Sequencing was done on a sample of PBMCs. The receptors shown here come from a female donor with HTLV-1-associated myelopathy (HAM/TSP).

This clonotype was counted many times. J is TRBJ2-7 and V is TRBV10-3; 9 positions agree with TRBD1. Germline loops: CDR1 ENHRY, CDR2 SYGVKD. The CDR3 consists of 14 residues. The junction had 5 bases not matched to a gene; V was cut back by 6 bases and J by 2 bases. The CDR3 DNA reads TGTGCCATCAGACCGGGACAGGGAACCTACGAGCAGTACTTC. Its translation: CAIRPGQGTYEQYF.

This clonotype was picked up many times. J is TRBJ2-3 and V is TRBV5-1, with 8 bases lining up with TRBD1. The germline CDR1 and CDR2 sequences are SGHRS and YFSETQ. This CDR3 spans 15 amino acids. V was pared by 3 bases and J by 0 bases, with 3 bases of the junction left unmatched. In nucleotides, the CDR3 is TGCGCCAGCAGCTGGTGGACAGGGAGCACAGATACGCAGTATTTT. Translation: CASSWWTGSTDTQYF.

This clonotype was observed many times. The chain carries TRBV7-2 and TRBJ2-7, with D unresolved. Germline V CDR1 and CDR2: SGHTA, FQGNSA. This CDR3 spans 13 amino acids. Trimming took 5 bases from V and 4 from J, leaving 12 bases between them. DNA of the CDR3: TGTGCCAGCAGCCCCGCTCAACGGTACGAGCAGTACTTC. The encoded protein is CASSPAQRYEQYF.

The chain uses TRBV12-3 or TRBV12-4 and TRBJ2-3; the match to TRBD1 covers 11 bases. The CDR3 runs 17 residues. Trimming cost V 5 bases and J 5 bases; bases outside gene matches: 12. The CDR3 DNA is TGTGCCAGCAGTCAGAGGACAGGGGGCGCTTTGATAGATACGCAGTATTTT. The encoded protein is CASSQRTGGALIDTQYF.

This clonotype was counted many times. V and J are TRBV5-6 and TRBJ2-3; D is uncertain. Trimming removed 0 bases at V and 5 bases at J, with 1 base between. Per germline, CDR1 SGHDT and CDR2 YYEEEE. This CDR3 has 11 amino acids. The CDR3 sequence is CASSLEDTQYF. CDR3 nucleotide sequence: TGTGCCAGCAGCTTGGAAGATACGCAGTATTTT.

Many counts were recorded for this clonotype. The gene calls are TRBV2 and TRBJ2-7; 9 nucleotides match TRBD1. The CDR3 is 13 residues long. The germline CDR1 and CDR2 sequences are SNHLY and FYNNEI. Losses at the gene ends were 6 bases for V and 3 bases for J; bases not matched to a gene: 3. CDR3 in amino acids: CASRWTGVYEQYF. For the CDR3, the DNA is TGTGCCAGCAGGTGGACAGGGGTCTACGAGCAGTACTTC. Full variable domain (remainder filled in from reference TRBV2 and TRBJ2-7): EPEVTQTPSHQVTQMGQEVILRCVPISNHLYFYWYRQILGQKVEFLVSFYNNEISEKSEIFDDQFSVERPDGSNFTLKIRSTKLEDSAMYFCASRWTGVYEQYFGPGTRLTVT.

The sample holds a few counts of this clonotype. The rearrangement uses TRBV7-9 and TRBJ2-1, with D perhaps matching TRBD2 (5 bases). CDR3 length: 15 amino acids. CDR1 is SEHNR, CDR2 FQNEAQ, per germline (reference sequence). The V end lost 1 base, the J end lost 0 bases, and 7 bases lay between the germline ends. The CDR3 here is CASSLVGSSYNEQFF. The CDR3, as DNA: TGTGCCAGCAGCTTAGTTGGGAGCTCCTACAATGAGCAGTTCTTC.

This clonotype was detected ten times or more. This chain joins TRBV9 and TRBJ1-2; 7 bases match TRBD1. The CDR3 contains 15 residues. The germline gives CDR1 SGDLS, CDR2 YYNGEE. V lost 3 bases, J lost 4 bases, and 9 bases stayed unmatched. In nucleotides, the CDR3 is TGTGCCAGCAGCGCGTTCTTCGGGACAGCCTATGGCTACACCTTC. Protein product: CASSAFFGTAYGYTF.

The chain is built from TRBV13 and TRBJ1-1; 7 bases fit TRBD1. The CDR3 runs to 14 residues. The germline V gene has CDR1 PRHDT and CDR2 FYEKMQ (reference sequence). With V trimmed by 5 bases and J by 7 bases, 10 bases remained unmatched. CDR3 protein: CASSDRQGLGEAFF. The CDR3 DNA sequence: TGTGCCAGCAGCGATCGACAGGGTCTCGGTGAAGCTTTCTTT.

Ten or more counts support this clonotype. This chain uses TRBV20-1 with TRBJ1-6; D is unresolved. CDR3 length: 11 amino acids. The germline V and J ends were trimmed by 5 bases and 7 bases, with 6 bases remaining between them. Germline loops: CDR1 DFQATT, CDR2 SNEGSKA (reference sequence). The CDR3 spells CSASENSPLHF. The CDR3 bases are TGCAGTGCTTCCGAAAATTCACCCCTCCACTTT.

This clonotype was counted ten times or more. This rearrangement joins TRBV4-2 to TRBJ2-3; the match to TRBD2 covers 12 bases. Germline V lookup: CDR1 LGHNA, CDR2 YNFKEQ. The CDR3 sequence is 16 residues long. J was trimmed by 5 bases and V by 4 bases; bases with no gene match: 7. In DNA, the CDR3 is TGTGCCAGCAGCCCCCGCACTAGCGGGGGGATAGATACGCAGTATTTT. Protein sequence: CASSPRTSGGIDTQYF.

This clonotype was counted once. The chain recombines TRBV9 with TRBJ2-1; D uncertain. The length of the CDR3 is 15 residues. Per germline, CDR1 SGDLS and CDR2 YYNGEE. Trimming pared 3 bases from V and 0 bases from J, leaving 10 bases between. The CDR3 region has the DNA TGTGCCAGCAGCGCCCTCCCCAGCTCCTACAATGAGCAGTTCTTC. Its translation is CASSALPSSYNEQFF.

This clonotype was seen at least ten times. Here the CDR3 reads CASSYRKEDGYTF. The CDR3 bases are TGTGCCAGCAGTTATCGTAAGGAGGATGGCTACACCTTC. V usage is TRBV6-6 and J usage is TRBJ1-2, with no clear D. This CDR3 is 13 amino acids long. V lost 3 bases, J lost 6 bases, and 11 bases lay in between. The germline gives CDR1 MNHNY, CDR2 SVGAGI (reference sequence).

This clonotype was seen ten or more times. The V call is TRBV29-1, the J call TRBJ2-7, with D uncertain. The V and J ends lost 5 bases and 4 bases respectively, with 12 bases between them. The V gene's germline CDR1 is SQVTM and CDR2 ANQGSEA. This CDR3 spans 12 amino acids. DNA of the CDR3: TGCAGCGTTAGTCCCACCAATTACGAGCAGTACTTC. It specifies CSVSPTNYEQYF.

As concerns this clonotype: This may come from a read error, since a much larger clone is one base off. This chain joins TRBV12-3 or TRBV12-4 and TRBJ2-7; the D is unclear. The ends were cut back, 1 base at V and 1 base at J, with 11 bases in the middle. The CDR3 runs to 15 residues. CDR3 amino acids: CASSLEAALSYEQYF. Written as DNA, the CDR3 is TGTGCCAGCAGTTTAGAAGCTGCATTATCCTACGAGCAGTACTTC.

There are many counts of this clonotype. This chain joins TRBV5-1 and TRBJ2-1; D not resolved. Germline values: CDR1 SGHRS, CDR2 YFSETQ. V lost 0 bases and J lost 7, with 8 bases in between. This CDR3 comprises 13 residues. Here the CDR3 reads CASSLAVQNEQFF. In DNA, the CDR3 is TGCGCCAGCAGCTTGGCCGTACAAAATGAGCAGTTCTTC.

This clonotype showed up many times. This chain connects TRBV2 to TRBJ1-1; 9 bases align to TRBD1. The CDR3 runs to 14 residues. Germline V CDR1 and CDR2: SNHLY, FYNNEI. Trimming removed 4 bases from V and 4 bases from J; junction bases left unmatched: 4. The CDR3 DNA follows: TGTGCCAGCAGTGGACAGGGGGTGATCACTGAAGCTTTCTTT. Translation gives CASSGQGVITEAFF.

In its sample, this clonotype was seen many times. The chain has TRBV12-3 or TRBV12-4 and TRBJ1-3, with D uncertain. The CDR3 length is 13 residues. Trimming removed 10 bases at V and 0 bases at J, with 10 bases between. Here the CDR3 reads CANRHNSGNTIYF. The CDR3 DNA is TGTGCCAACAGACATAACTCTGGAAACACCATATATTTT.

The table lists this clonotype with many counts. The CDR3 nucleotides are TGTGCCATCAGTGATTATCACGGAGCCACCACTAGCAATCAGCCCCAGCATTTT. This gives the protein CAISDYHGATTSNQPQHF. V is TRBV10-3 and J is TRBJ1-5; D is unresolved. The CDR3 has 18 residues. V lost 3 bases, J lost 0 bases, and 18 bases lay in between. Germline-derived CDR1 and CDR2 are ENHRY and SYGVKD.